One sample yielded the 3 T cell receptor beta chains listed below, sequenced in a study of multiple sclerosis patients with progressive multifocal leukoencephalopathy. Sequenced by immunoSEQ multiplex PCR; TCRdb stores in-frame clones only, minus some. The sample lists fewer than 35,000 clones; approximately 90% were seen once. Indicated time point: before natalizumab initiation. The sample comprised PBMCs. The receptors shown here come from a human donor with multiple sclerosis.

This clone was observed a single time. The chain employs TRBV6-5 and TRBJ2-3; D gene uncertain. Trimming took 0 bases from V and 3 from J, leaving 10 bases between them. The CDR3 has 15 residues. Per the germline V gene, CDR1 is MNHEY and CDR2 is SVGAGI. This chain's CDR3 is CASSYSDGGTDTQYF. CDR3 coding DNA: TGTGCCAGCAGTTACTCGGACGGTGGGACAGATACGCAGTATTTT.

This clone is a singleton in its sample. The J gene is TRBJ2-7, the V gene TRBV4-1; D is possibly TRBD2 (6 bases). The V gene lost 1 base and the J gene lost 6 bases, with 13 bases spanning the gap. The CDR3 has 14 amino acids. Germline CDR1 reads MGHRA; CDR2 reads YSYEKL. For the CDR3, the DNA is TGCGCCAGCAGCCAAGCTAGCCAGGGAGGCGAGCAGTACTTC. Translated, it gives CASSQASQGGEQYF.

The J gene is TRBJ2-7, the V gene TRBV7-9, with D uncertain. Germline CDR1 SEHNR, CDR2 FQNEAQ (reference sequence). This CDR3 comprises 11 residues. The V and J ends lost 5 bases and 2 bases respectively, with 4 bases between them. DNA of the CDR3: TGTGCCAGCAGCGCGCCCTACGAGCAGTACTTC. It translates to CASSAPYEQYF.